The clone carrying this T cell receptor beta chain showed up many times. Its antigen is unknown. This entry belongs to a study of spatial heterogeneity in lung cancer. Broader study findings: More often at tumor resection than at routine follow-up, ubiquitous expanded tumor TCRs were detected in the blood.

V lost 0 bases to trimming and J lost 5 bases, with 10 bases between them. CDR1 and CDR2 (germline): SGHAT, FQDESV (reference sequence). This CDR3 is built from 14 residues. TCR cDNA molecules each carried a unique molecular identifier. TCRdb ran MiXCR on the 5' RACE reads and lists one entry per CDR3 protein. This table holds 50,000 to 55,000 distinct CDR3 sequences, under 7.5% found once. As to time point: sample taken at primary tumor resection. Whole RNA came from tumor, nontumor lung or frozen PBMC and was sequenced without being sorted. The donors, roughly 70 patients with untreated early-stage non-small cell lung cancer, provided the samples.

The sample was PBMCs, taken at surgery. The clonotype originates from a female donor with early-stage non-small cell lung cancer. The chain employs TRBV11-1 and TRBJ1-1, with TRBD1 as a possible D gene (6 bases). In DNA, the CDR3 is TGTGCCAGCAGCTTAGCGCTAACAGGGACTGAAGCTTTCTTT. Its protein is CASSLALTGTEAFF.